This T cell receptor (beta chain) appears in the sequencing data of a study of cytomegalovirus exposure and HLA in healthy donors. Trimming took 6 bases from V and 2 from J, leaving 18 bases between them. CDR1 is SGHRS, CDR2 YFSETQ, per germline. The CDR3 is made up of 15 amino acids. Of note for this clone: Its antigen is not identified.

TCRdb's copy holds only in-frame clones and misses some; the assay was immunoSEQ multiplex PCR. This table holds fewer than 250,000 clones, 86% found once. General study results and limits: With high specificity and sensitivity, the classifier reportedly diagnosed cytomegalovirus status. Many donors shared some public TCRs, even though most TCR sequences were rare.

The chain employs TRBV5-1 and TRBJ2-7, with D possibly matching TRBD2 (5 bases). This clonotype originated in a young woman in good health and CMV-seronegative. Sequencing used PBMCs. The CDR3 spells CASNPPGRAPYEQYF. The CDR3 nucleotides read TGCGCCAGCAACCCTCCGGGGAGAGCCCCCTACGAGCAGTACTTC.